This T cell receptor beta chain was observed in a study of cytomegalovirus exposure and HLA in healthy donors. Study summary: Membership in the Caucasian-associated ancestry cluster was found for 81% of nearly 400 genotyped donors.

Donors sampled were nominally healthy, though unrecorded immune exposures were likely. The study's findings and limits: The study designated 150 to 200 TCR beta chains cytomegalovirus-associated. Looking again later, the authors saw that most CMV-associated TCR beta chains seemed HLA-restricted.

Note on this clone: Its antigen is undetermined. Sequence at one end of the junction differs from germline and may be a read error.

PCR amplification relied on 60 Vbeta primers (plus 13 Jbeta primers). This table comes from immunoSEQ multiplex PCR, and its TCRdb copy is limited to in-frame clones, with some not included. The data hold roughly 93,000 clones, with 76% observed a single time. The CDR3 spans 13 residues. Germline V gene lookup returns CDR1 ENHRY and CDR2 SYGVKD. The TCR comes from a man between 40 and 49 years old in good health and CMV-seronegative. J is TRBJ1-3 and V is TRBV10-3; 8 nucleotides align to TRBD1. The specimen sequenced was PBMCs. The CDR3 protein is CAIGQGGGNTVYF. In DNA form, the CDR3 reads TGTGCCATCGGACAGGGTGGGGGCAACACCGTATATTTT.